A selection of T cell receptor beta chains follows, all from one sample in a study of patients and donors after allogeneic stem cell transplantation. One entry per CDR3 protein, called by TCRdb with MiXCR from the RT-PCR reads. The table shows some 230,000 distinct CDR3 sequences, with roughly 15% occurring only once. The source material was blood, either unsorted or a sorted T cell fraction (not recorded which). These TCRs come from a human donor who was either an allogeneic HSCT recipient or a stem cell or donor lymphocyte infusion donor (not recorded which). It is not recorded whose cells these are; they may come from a transplant donor. Both conserved end residues are part of each CDR3. D genes are given only for firm matches. Clone size is shown for a subset of rows, as once, few, many or a class of expanded clone.

TRBV12-5,-,few,TRBJ2-2,CASGLVPPGWNTGELFF,TGTGCTAGTGGTTTGGTACCCCCCGGATGGAACACCGGGGAGCTGTTTTTT
TRBV20-1,-,few,TRBJ1-5,CSARDRAGSNQPQHF,TGCAGTGCTAGAGATCGGGCAGGGAGCAATCAGCCCCAGCATTTT
TRBV7-8,-,many,TRBJ1-1,CASSPRTDTEAFF,TGTGCCAGCAGCCCCCGGACCGACACTGAAGCTTTCTTT
TRBV19,-,few,TRBJ1-1,CASSMVREKAFF,TGTGCCAGTAGTATGGTCAGAGAGAAAGCTTTCTTT
TRBV9,-,few,TRBJ1-5,CASSAWGSGSNQPQHF,TGTGCCAGCAGCGCGTGGGGGTCCGGGAGCAATCAGCCCCAGCATTTT
TRBV12-3/TRBV12-4,TRBD1,many,TRBJ1-2,CASSSRGTGKKYGYTF,TGTGCCAGCAGTTCCCGGGGGACAGGGAAAAAGTATGGCTACACCTTC
TRBV18,TRBD2,-,TRBJ2-3,CASSPTSGTSTDTQYF,TGTGCCAGCTCACCAACTAGCGGGACGAGCACAGATACGCAGTATTTT
TRBV11-2,TRBD1,few,TRBJ2-4,CASSLGGGLNIQYF,TGTGCCAGCAGCTTAGGAGGGGGCTTAAACATTCAGTACTTC
TRBV7-2,-,-,TRBJ1-2,CASSYDSYGYTF,TGTGCCAGCAGCTATGACAGCTATGGCTACACCTTC
TRBV9,-,-,TRBJ1-1,CASSGVLTEAFF,TGTGCCAGCAGCGGGGTCCTCACTGAAGCTTTCTTT
TRBV29-1,-,-,TRBJ1-2,CSVRHSAYGYTF,TGCAGCGTCAGGCATAGCGCATATGGCTACACCTTC
TRBV6-6,-,-,TRBJ1-1,CASSQGIAEAFF,TGTGCCAGCAGTCAGGGTATCGCTGAAGCTTTCTTT
TRBV19,-,many,TRBJ2-5,CASDFRRVMYQETQYF,TGTGCCAGCGACTTCCGACGGGTTATGTACCAAGAGACCCAGTACTTC
TRBV6-5,-,few,TRBJ1-1,CASSYRQGLTEAFF,TGTGCCAGCAGTTACCGCCAGGGGCTAACTGAAGCTTTCTTT
TRBV5-4,-,many,TRBJ1-1,CASSLVQGTEAFF,TGTGCCAGCAGCTTGGTGCAGGGAACAGAAGCTTTCTTT
TRBV12-3/TRBV12-4,TRBD2,many,TRBJ2-1,CASSLPLAGDDEQFF,TGTGCCAGCAGTTTGCCGCTAGCGGGAGATGATGAGCAGTTCTTC